This entry concerns a single T cell receptor (beta chain). The data belong to a study of cytomegalovirus exposure and HLA in healthy donors. Donors counted as nominally healthy when sampled, yet unrecorded immune exposures were likely. Primers for the PCR totalled 60 Vbeta and 13 Jbeta. Profiled with immunoSEQ multiplex PCR; TCRdb holds only in-frame clones, not every one. The table includes 200,000 to 250,000 clones, approximately 82% detected once. Germline loops: CDR1 KGHSH, CDR2 LQKENI. Trimming pared 10 bases from V and 3 bases from J, leaving 15 bases between. This CDR3 is 14 amino acids long. The receptor was derived from a male donor in good health and CMV-seronegative. The sequencing sample was made of PBMCs. V is TRBV18 and J is TRBJ1-4; no clear D. DNA for the CDR3: TGTGCCACTCTCGACGACGGGTCTAATGAAAAACTGTTTTTT. This gives the protein CATLDDGSNEKLFF.